This T cell receptor (beta chain) is drawn from a study of blood T cell repertoires in COVID-19. Germline assignment: CDR1 SQVTM and CDR2 ANQGSEA. The CDR3 sequence is 11 residues long. Trimming took off 6 bases at V and 5 bases at J, with 10 bases between the two ends. Method: immunoSEQ multiplex PCR; TCRdb's copy keeps in-frame clones and lacks some. The sample lists about 340,000 clones, about 93% occurring once. The origin of this receptor is a young woman who had recovered from COVID-19. The chain has TRBV29-1 and TRBJ1-1, with D possibly TRBD1 on 6 matching bases. Sequenced: peripheral blood. The CDR3 here is CSVGGPTEAFF. CDR3 DNA sequence: TGCAGCGTCGGGGGGCCGACTGAAGCTTTCTTT.